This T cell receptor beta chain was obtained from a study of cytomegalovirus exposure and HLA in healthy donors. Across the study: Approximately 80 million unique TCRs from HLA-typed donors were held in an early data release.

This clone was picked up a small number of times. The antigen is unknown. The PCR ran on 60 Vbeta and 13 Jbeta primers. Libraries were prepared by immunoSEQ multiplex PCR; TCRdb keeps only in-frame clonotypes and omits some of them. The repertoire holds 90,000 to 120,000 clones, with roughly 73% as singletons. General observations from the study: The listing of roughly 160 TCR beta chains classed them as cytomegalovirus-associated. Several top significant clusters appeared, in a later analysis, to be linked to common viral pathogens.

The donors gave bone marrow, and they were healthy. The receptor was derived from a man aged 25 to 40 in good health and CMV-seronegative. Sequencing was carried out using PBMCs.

The CDR3 loop reads CASSLEGSGRFSSTDTQYF. Here the CDR3 DNA reads TGTGCCAGCAGCTTGGAGGGTAGCGGGAGATTCTCCAGCACAGATACGCAGTATTTT. J is TRBJ2-3 and V is TRBV5-4; TRBD2 matches at 9 bases. The CDR3 totals 19 residues. With V trimmed by 0 bases and J by 0 bases, 11 bases remained unmatched. Germline values: CDR1 SGHNT, CDR2 YYREEE (reference sequence).